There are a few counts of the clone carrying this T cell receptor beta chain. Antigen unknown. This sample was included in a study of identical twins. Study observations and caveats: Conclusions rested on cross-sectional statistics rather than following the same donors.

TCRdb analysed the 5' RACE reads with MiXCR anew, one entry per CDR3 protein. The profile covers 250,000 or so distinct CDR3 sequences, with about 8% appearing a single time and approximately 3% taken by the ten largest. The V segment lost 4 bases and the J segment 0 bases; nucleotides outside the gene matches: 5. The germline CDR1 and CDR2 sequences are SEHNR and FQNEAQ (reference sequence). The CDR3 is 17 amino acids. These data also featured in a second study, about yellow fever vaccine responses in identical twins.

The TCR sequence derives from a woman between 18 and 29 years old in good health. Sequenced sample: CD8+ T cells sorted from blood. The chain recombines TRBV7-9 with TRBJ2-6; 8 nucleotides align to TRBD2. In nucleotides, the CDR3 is TGTGCCAGCAGCTGGGCGGGGGGCCCCTCTGGGGCCAACGTCCTGACTTTC. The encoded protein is CASSWAGGPSGANVLTF.